Listed below are T cell receptor beta chains from one sample, sequenced in a study of blood T cell repertoires in COVID-19. TCRdb's table, derived via immunoSEQ multiplex PCR, lists solely in-frame clones and lacks some. The sample has hundreds of thousands of clones; around 87% are singletons. The source material was PBMCs or T cells enriched from blood (not recorded which). These receptors originate from a man aged 40-49 years in a cohort exposed to, infected with or recovered from COVID-19 (not recorded which). The CDR3 runs from the conserved cysteine through the conserved F or W. Each record gives: D gene, clone size, J gene, V gene, CDR3 protein, CDR3 DNA. The D gene is left open where the match is weak. A row's size may be missing; if present it is once, few, many or a size class.

TRBD2 - TRBJ2-2 TRBV27 CAVKGLAGADGELFF TGTGCCGTTAAGGGACTAGCGGGAGCAGACGGGGAGCTGTTTTTT
- - TRBJ2-7 TRBV28 CASSPQRRLGTYEQYF TGTGCCAGCAGCCCACAGAGGAGGTTGGGTACCTACGAGCAGTACTTC
TRBD1 - TRBJ1-1 TRBV14 CASSTRQGLNTEAFF TGTGCCAGCAGCACGCGACAGGGTTTGAACACTGAAGCTTTCTTT
TRBD2 - TRBJ2-7 TRBV7-9 CASSPTRLAGAGEQYF TGTGCCAGCAGCCCTACCCGACTAGCGGGAGCTGGGGAGCAGTACTTC
- - TRBJ2-1 TRBV15 CATSRDLIQGGPNNEQFF TGTGCCACCAGCAGAGACCTAATACAGGGGGGGCCGAACAATGAGCAGTTCTTC
- - TRBJ1-2 TRBV7-9 CASSLKGQGFTNYGYTF TGTGCCAGCAGCTTAAAGGGACAAGGGTTCACTAACTATGGCTACACCTTC
- - TRBJ1-6 TRBV7-9 CASSWEGTSNSPLHF TGTGCCAGCAGCTGGGAGGGGACGAGTAATTCACCCCTCCACTTT
- - TRBJ2-3 TRBV15 CATSRAAGYTDTQYF TGTGCCACCAGCAGAGCGGCGGGTTACACAGATACGCAGTATTTT
TRBD1 once TRBJ1-5 TRBV19 CASSIVRDRLHISNQPQHF TGTGCCAGTAGTATAGTCAGGGACAGGTTACATATCAGCAATCAGCCCCAGCATTTT
TRBD1 - TRBJ1-2 TRBV3-1/TRBV3-2 CASNPGQGTPINYGYTF TGTGCCAGCAACCCTGGACAGGGGACTCCAATCAACTATGGCTACACCTTC
TRBD2 - TRBJ2-2 TRBV19 CASSIVSGKFGELFF TGTGCCAGTAGTATAGTTAGCGGGAAATTCGGGGAGCTGTTTTTT
- few TRBJ1-1 TRBV19 CASSIGRGRGTEAFF TGTGCCAGTAGTATAGGGCGGGGAAGAGGCACTGAAGCTTTCTTT
TRBD1 - TRBJ1-1 TRBV3-1/TRBV3-2 CASSSRDRAGTEAFF TGTGCCAGCAGCTCCCGGGACAGGGCAGGCACTGAAGCTTTCTTT
TRBD1 - TRBJ1-3 TRBV5-4 CASSLDRGDTIYF TGTGCCAGCAGCTTGGACAGGGGGGACACCATATATTTT
TRBD1 - TRBJ1-5 TRBV28 CASSFGQGANQPQHF TGTGCCAGCAGTTTTGGGCAGGGGGCGAATCAGCCCCAGCATTTT
TRBD1 - TRBJ1-3 TRBV7-8 CASSFPRGPGNTIYF TGTGCCAGCAGTTTTCCGAGGGGGCCTGGAAACACCATATATTTT
- - TRBJ2-5 TRBV7-3 CASSLSRSETQYF TGTGCCAGCAGCTTAAGTCGTTCGGAGACCCAGTACTTC
- - TRBJ2-2 TRBV5-1 CASSLRGRDTGELFF TGCGCCAGCAGCTTGCGTGGGCGGGACACCGGGGAGCTGTTTTTT
- - TRBJ1-1 TRBV4-1 CASSQEIGQGYTEAFF TGCGCCAGCAGCCAAGAAATAGGGCAGGGGTATACTGAAGCTTTCTTT
- - TRBJ2-7 TRBV7-2 CASSLVAGHEQYF TGTGCCAGCAGCTTAGTCGCGGGCCACGAGCAGTACTTC
- - TRBJ2-3 TRBV10-3 CAIRPGASRGDTQYF TGTGCCATCAGACCAGGGGCGTCCCGAGGGGATACGCAGTATTTT
- - TRBJ2-1 TRBV3-1/TRBV3-2 CASSLGSQYNEQFF TGTGCCAGCAGCCTCGGGAGCCAGTACAATGAGCAGTTCTTC
TRBD2 - TRBJ2-7 TRBV27 CASSLRAGGSYEQYF TGTGCCAGCAGTTTAAGGGCGGGAGGCTCCTACGAGCAGTACTTC
- - TRBJ2-5 TRBV27 CASSFEGSGIQETQYF TGTGCCAGCAGTTTCGAGGGCAGCGGAATACAAGAGACCCAGTACTTC
- few TRBJ1-6 TRBV5-4 CASSLAPGRDSPLHF TGTGCCAGCAGCTTGGCGCCAGGCAGGGATTCACCCCTCCACTTT
- once TRBJ2-1 TRBV6-4 CASSALGYNEQFF TGTGCCAGCAGCGCCCTCGGCTACAATGAGCAGTTCTTC
TRBD1 - TRBJ2-7 TRBV18 CASSPNRGGSYEQYF TGTGCCAGCTCACCAAACAGGGGTGGGTCCTACGAGCAGTACTTC
- - TRBJ2-3 TRBV7-2 CASSLVMAGTSTDTQYF TGTGCCAGCAGCTTAGTTATGGCAGGGACTAGCACAGATACGCAGTATTTT
- - TRBJ2-7 TRBV5-1 CASSLATGSGYEQYF TGCGCCAGCAGCTTGGCCACAGGGTCGGGGTACGAGCAGTACTTC
TRBD1 - TRBJ1-1 TRBV4-1 CASSRYEGTVNTEAFF TGCGCCAGCAGCCGCTACGAGGGGACAGTGAACACTGAAGCTTTCTTT
TRBD1 - TRBJ2-3 TRBV30 CAWRITGASTDTQYF TGTGCCTGGAGGATTACAGGGGCCAGCACAGATACGCAGTATTTT
- - TRBJ1-6 TRBV12-5 CASGGRRPKDLSSYNSPLHF TGTGCTAGTGGTGGGAGGAGGCCCAAAGACCTGAGCTCCTATAATTCACCCCTCCACTTT
TRBD1 - TRBJ1-2 TRBV10-3 CAISDRGNYGYTF TGTGCCATCAGTGACAGGGGGAACTATGGCTACACCTTC
TRBD1 - TRBJ1-3 TRBV7-9 CASSFGQGASGNTIYF TGTGCCAGCAGCTTCGGGCAGGGGGCATCTGGAAACACCATATATTTT
TRBD2 - TRBJ2-3 TRBV6-2/TRBV6-3 CASSYLTSRGRGQYF TGTGCCAGCAGTTACCTTACCTCGCGCGGGAGGGGGCAGTATTTT
- - TRBJ2-7 TRBV28 CASSSSRGSYEQYF TGTGCCAGCAGCTCCTCTAGGGGGTCCTACGAGCAGTACTTC
TRBD2 - TRBJ2-2 TRBV3-1/TRBV3-2 CASSQEARGSVTGELFF TGTGCCAGCAGCCAAGAGGCTCGCGGGAGTGTCACCGGGGAGCTGTTTTTT
TRBD2 few TRBJ2-5 TRBV19 CASSTRTSGLGETQYF TGTGCCAGTAGTACCCGGACTAGCGGTCTGGGGGAGACCCAGTACTTC
TRBD1 - TRBJ1-6 TRBV25-1 CASSAWDSTYNSPLHF TGTGCCAGCAGTGCATGGGACAGCACCTATAATTCACCCCTCCACTTT
- - TRBJ2-7 TRBV7-8 CASSLARAVEQYF TGTGCCAGCAGCTTAGCGAGGGCGGTCGAGCAGTACTTC
TRBD1 - TRBJ1-5 TRBV28 CASRRLTGIGNQPQHF TGTGCCAGCAGGCGACTGACAGGGATCGGCAATCAGCCCCAGCATTTT
TRBD1 - TRBJ1-1 TRBV18 CASSPLRQGADTEAFF TGTGCCAGCTCACCACTAAGACAGGGGGCGGACACTGAAGCTTTCTTT
- - TRBJ2-3 TRBV29-1 CSVEESGFRTDTQYF TGCAGCGTTGAAGAATCCGGGTTCCGTACAGATACGCAGTATTTT
TRBD2 - TRBJ2-1 TRBV29-1 CSVVLLAGSYNEQFF TGCAGCGTTGTTCTACTAGCGGGGTCCTACAATGAGCAGTTCTTC
- - TRBJ1-6 TRBV11-2 CASSLQSTRDNSPLHF TGTGCCAGCAGCTTACAATCGACCAGGGATAATTCACCCCTCCACTTT
- - TRBJ2-2 TRBV25-1 CASRGGGYTGELFF TGTGCCAGCAGGGGTGGCGGGTACACCGGGGAGCTGTTTTTT
- - TRBJ1-2 TRBV25-1 CASSAKGQFIDYGYTF TGTGCCAGCAGCGCTAAGGGGCAGTTTATTGACTATGGCTACACCTTC
TRBD1 - TRBJ1-6 TRBV5-8 CASSFAGGANSPLHF TGTGCCAGCAGCTTCGCAGGGGGCGCGAATTCACCCCTCCACTTT
TRBD1 few TRBJ2-2 TRBV7-3 CASRSQGALDTGELFF TGTGCCAGCAGATCGCAGGGGGCGCTGGACACCGGGGAGCTGTTTTTT
TRBD2 - TRBJ2-2 TRBV5-1 CASSTRLAGNTGELFF TGCGCCAGCAGCACCAGACTAGCGGGTAACACCGGGGAGCTGTTTTTT
TRBD2 - TRBJ2-5 TRBV24-1 CATSDPGLEETQYF TGTGCCACCAGTGATCCCGGACTAGAAGAGACCCAGTACTTC
TRBD1 - TRBJ2-1 TRBV11-2 CASSFGTGGAIREQFF TGTGCCAGCAGCTTCGGAACAGGGGGCGCGATACGTGAGCAGTTCTTC